The sequence of this T cell receptor beta chain was determined in a study of cytomegalovirus exposure and HLA in healthy donors. Whole-study context: Early released data had about 80 million unique TCRs, all coming from HLA-typed donors. Regarding the study as a whole: Segments of the TCR beta V type were, in most cases, productive about 87% or about 30% of the time in an earlier analysis. Reported results showed that the classifier diagnosed cytomegalovirus status with high specificity and sensitivity. In a later analysis, at a false discovery rate of 0.05, about 16,000 TCR beta sequences matched HLA alleles.

This clone showed up just a few times. What it binds is not known. The CDR3 spans 15 residues. V was trimmed by 5 bases and J by 7 bases, leaving 20 bases between them. Germline V gives CDR1 LNHDA, CDR2 SQIVND (reference sequence). PCR was performed using 60 Vbeta and 13 Jbeta primers. Here immunoSEQ multiplex PCR was the method, and the copy in TCRdb shows in-frame clones only, minus some. Among about 200,000 clones listed, 9.5% to 15% were seen once. The TCR originated in a middle-aged man in good health and CMV-seropositive. Sequencing was done on a sample of PBMCs. The J gene is TRBJ1-1, the V gene TRBV19; TRBD1 might be the D (6 bases). In nucleotides, the CDR3 is TGTGCCAGTAGTTCACCTGGACAGTTTCGACTTGAAGCTTTCTTT. It codes for CASSSPGQFRLEAFF.